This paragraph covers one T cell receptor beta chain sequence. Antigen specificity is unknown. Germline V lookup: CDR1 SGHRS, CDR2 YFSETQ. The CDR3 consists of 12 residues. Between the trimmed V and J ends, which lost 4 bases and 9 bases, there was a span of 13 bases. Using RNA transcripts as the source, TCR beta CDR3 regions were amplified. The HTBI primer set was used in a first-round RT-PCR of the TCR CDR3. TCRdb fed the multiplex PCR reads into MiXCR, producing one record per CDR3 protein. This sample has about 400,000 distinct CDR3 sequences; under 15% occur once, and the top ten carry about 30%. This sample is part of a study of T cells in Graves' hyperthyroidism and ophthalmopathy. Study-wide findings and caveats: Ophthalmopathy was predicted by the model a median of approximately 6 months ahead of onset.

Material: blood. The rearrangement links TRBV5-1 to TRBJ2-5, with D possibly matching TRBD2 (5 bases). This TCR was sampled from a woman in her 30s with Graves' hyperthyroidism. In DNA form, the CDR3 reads TGCGCCAGCAGCGTGGACGTCGGGGCCCAGTACTTC. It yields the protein CASSVDVGAQYF.